The clone carrying this T cell receptor (beta chain) was counted ten times or more. Its antigen is still unknown. The CDR3 is 14 residues long. V lost 6 bases to trimming and J lost 3 bases; unmatched junction nucleotides: 6. CDR1 is MNHEY, CDR2 SMNVEV, per germline (reference sequence). This record belongs to a study of blood T cells in healthy people across ages. Study outcomes and limitations: Whereas aged donors had fewer naive CD4+ cells, long-lived donors had more of them and higher diversity. PBMCs that were unsorted prevented a conclusive naive versus antigen-experienced comparison.

A second PCR of 7 to 11 cycles used a sample-barcoded 5' primer and a J-beta primer mix. Each CDR3 protein gets one entry after TCRdb re-called the 5' RACE reads with MiXCR. The data hold about 1.4 million distinct CDR3 sequences, with approximately 63% observed a single time. Sequencing input: blood. The clonotype originates from a man in his late teens or twenties in good health. V usage is TRBV27 and J usage is TRBJ2-7; TRBD1 agrees at 9 bases. The CDR3 reads CASSLGGQGYEQYF. Here the CDR3 DNA reads TGTGCCAGCAGCTTAGGGGGACAGGGCTACGAGCAGTACTTC.